This T cell receptor (beta chain) was identified in a study of radiation and T cells in renal cell carcinoma. This clone appeared a few times. The sample's treatment: 15 Gy SBRT to primary tumor, nephrectomy 4 weeks later. The V gene's germline CDR1 is SGHRS and CDR2 YFSETQ. The CDR3 runs 14 residues. Between the trimmed V and J ends, which lost 1 base and 1 base, there was a span of 9 bases. Clones were sequenced by immunoSEQ multiplex PCR, and TCRdb holds only the in-frame ones, with some missing. The repertoire holds some 15,000 clones, with approximately 49% as singletons. J is TRBJ2-7 and V is TRBV5-1, with D perhaps TRBD1 or TRBD2 (6 bases each). This sequence originates from a woman in her fifties or sixties with renal cell carcinoma. Sample: tumor tissue, taken from a patient whose treatment included radiotherapy and nephrectomy. The CDR3 DNA sequence: TGCGCCAGCAGCTTGCGGGGGCCATCCTACGAGCAGTACTTC. Amino acid sequence: CASSLRGPSYEQYF.